Presented here are 18 T cell receptor beta chains from one specimen sequenced in a study of beta chain features in type 1 diabetes. Sequencing targeted expressed TCRB transcripts, as all isolated RNA had been reverse transcribed. The method was immunoSEQ multiplex PCR; TCRdb's version includes in-frame clones alone and lacks a portion of them. Of 200,000 to 300,000 clones in the sample, about 71% were seen once. Sequenced material: naive CD4+ T cells from blood. These receptors originate from a man aged 25 to 40 in good health.

The genes are TRBV11-2 and TRBJ2-5, with D maybe TRBD1 (5 bases). V was clipped by 1 base and J by 0 bases, with 9 bases between them. The CDR3 is 15 amino acids. Germline values: CDR1 SGHAT, CDR2 FQNNGV. CDR3 bases: TGTGCCAGCAGCTTAGTGACAGAGTACCAAGAGACCCAGTACTTC. Protein product: CASSLVTEYQETQYF.

The gene calls are TRBV14 and TRBJ2-1; D ambiguous. Per germline, CDR1 SGHDN and CDR2 FVKESK. The CDR3 totals 18 residues. Trimming removed 2 bases from V and 4 bases from J, with 21 bases in between. The CDR3 region has the DNA TGTGCCAGCAGCCAATCACGAGCTAAGGTCGGACCGTACAATGAGCAGTTCTTC. Its protein is CASSQSRAKVGPYNEQFF.

V and J are TRBV7-4 and TRBJ2-3; D is ambiguous. The CDR3 is made up of 15 amino acids. The germline V gene encodes CDR1 SGHVT and CDR2 SQSDAQ. The V end lost 5 bases, the J end lost 2 bases, and 14 bases lay between the germline ends. The CDR3 nucleotides are TGTGCCAGCAGCCAACGGAGCAGCCCCACAGATACGCAGTATTTT. Protein product: CASSQRSSPTDTQYF.

This sequence joins TRBV6-5 and TRBJ2-1; 7 bases map to TRBD2. The germline CDR1 and CDR2 sequences are MNHEY and SVGAGI. The CDR3 totals 14 residues. The trim removed 6 bases at V and 6 bases at J, leaving 8 bases unmatched. This chain's CDR3 is CASRRTRSLNEQFF. Here the CDR3 DNA reads TGTGCCAGCAGAAGGACTAGGTCCCTCAATGAGCAGTTCTTC.

The V and J genes are TRBV28 and TRBJ2-3, with 7 bases lining up with TRBD2. In germline, CDR1 is MDHEN, CDR2 SYDVKM. The V and J ends lost 5 bases and 2 bases, in that order; junction bases with no gene match: 4. This CDR3 region has 14 residues. In nucleotides, the CDR3 is TGTGCCAGCAGTCGAAGCGGGGTCACAGATACGCAGTATTTT. Protein product: CASSRSGVTDTQYF.

This clone was detected only once. The rearrangement uses TRBV28 and TRBJ1-5; 8 bases fit TRBD1. V shed 10 bases and J 6 bases; nucleotides not matched to a gene: 5. The CDR3 is 12 residues long. Germline V gene lookup returns CDR1 MDHEN and CDR2 SYDVKM. The CDR3 region is CATSGGSQPQHF. In nucleotides, the CDR3 is TGTGCCACCTCAGGGGGCAGTCAGCCCCAGCATTTT.

The chain is built from TRBV4-1 and TRBJ2-5; 10 nucleotides agree with TRBD1. The germline V gene has CDR1 MGHRA and CDR2 YSYEKL. CDR3 length: 15 amino acids. Losses at the gene ends were 1 base for V and 5 bases for J; bases not matched to a gene: 4. CDR3 sequence reads: CASSQGQGARETQYF. The CDR3 DNA reads TGCGCCAGCAGCCAAGGACAGGGGGCGAGGGAGACCCAGTACTTC.

This clone was observed a few times. Sequence at one end of the junction differs from germline and may be a read error. J is TRBJ2-7 and V is TRBV30, with D perhaps assigned TRBD1 or TRBD2 (5 bases each). Germline V CDR1 and CDR2: GTSNPN, SVGIG (reference sequence). The CDR3 is 11 amino acids. The CDR3 DNA reads TGTGCCTGGAGGGACACCGGGACCGGGCAGTTC. Its protein is CAWRDTGTGQF. The full variable domain, its missing parts supplied by reference TRBV30 and TRBJ2-7, is SQTIHQWPATLVQPVGSPLSLECTVEGTSNPNLYWYRQAAGRGLQLLFYSVGIGQISSEVPQNLSASRPQDRQFILSSKKLLLSDSGFYLCAWRDTGTGQFGPGTRLTVT.

This clone turned up a few times. This chain uses TRBV29-1 with TRBJ2-5; D is unclear. In germline, CDR1 is SQVTM, CDR2 ANQGSEA. This CDR3 contains 13 residues. Trimming stripped 7 bases from V and 1 base from J, with 13 bases between. The CDR3 reads CSAETVLQETQYF. CDR3 nucleotide sequence: TGCAGCGCGGAGACGGTCCTCCAAGAGACCCAGTACTTC. The full variable domain, its missing parts supplied by reference TRBV29-1 and TRBJ2-5, is SAVISQKPSRDICQRGTSLTIQCQVDSQVTMMFWYRQQPGQSLTLIATANQGSEATYESGFVIDKFPISRPNLTFSTLTVSNMSPEDSSIYLCSAETVLQETQYFGPGTRLLVL.

In this sample, this clone turned up once. J is TRBJ2-5 and V is TRBV7-2; the D gene is possibly TRBD2 (6 bases). In germline, CDR1 is SGHTA, CDR2 FQGNSA. Trimming shortened V by 4 bases and J by 5 bases, and 17 bases separated the two germline ends. The CDR3 spans 15 residues. CDR3 region: CASSSPGARGETQYF. DNA for the CDR3: TGTGCCAGCAGCTCCCCCGGGGCGCGGGGCGAGACCCAGTACTTC.

The chain has TRBV30 and TRBJ2-7; possible D gene TRBD2, 5 bases. In germline, CDR1 is GTSNPN, CDR2 SVGIG (reference sequence). V was cut by 2 bases and J by 7 bases, with 15 bases left in between. CDR3 length: 13 residues. CDR3 amino acids: CAWSRLASQEQYF. The CDR3 bases are TGTGCCTGGAGTCGGCTAGCCAGCCAAGAGCAGTACTTC.

The V gene is TRBV7-9, the J gene TRBJ1-1, with a tentative D call TRBD1 (6 bases). This CDR3 comprises 14 residues. The V and J ends lost 1 base and 5 bases respectively, with 11 bases between them. CDR1 and CDR2 from the germline V gene are SEHNR and FQNEAQ (reference sequence). The CDR3 nucleotides are TGTGCCAGCAGCTTAGGACTAGGGGGGACTGAAGCTTTCTTT. It is translated as CASSLGLGGTEAFF.

This clone was seen only once. The chain joins TRBV15 to TRBJ2-1, with 8 bases fitting TRBD2. The germline V gene encodes CDR1 LNHNV and CDR2 YYDKDF (reference sequence). J gave up 4 bases and V 0 bases, and 5 bases lay outside the gene matches. The CDR3 is 16 residues long. The CDR3 nucleotides are TGTGCCACCAGCAGAGATGGAATAGCGGGGTACAATGAGCAGTTCTTC. Translating it yields CATSRDGIAGYNEQFF.

This clone has just a few counts. This chain connects TRBV9 to TRBJ2-7, with 9 bases aligning to TRBD2. Germline CDR1 is SGDLS and CDR2 is YYNGEE. The CDR3 totals 15 residues. V lost 3 bases, J lost 4 bases, and 8 bases stayed unmatched. CDR3 DNA sequence: TGTGCCAGCAGCGCATATAGCGGGAGCAGGTACGAGCAGTACTTC. Amino acids: CASSAYSGSRYEQYF.

J is TRBJ2-5 and V is TRBV7-2, with D unclear. V lost 1 base and J lost 4, with 13 bases in between. Germline V gene sequence: CDR1 SGHTA, CDR2 FQGNSA. This CDR3 is built from 15 residues. In DNA form, the CDR3 reads TGTGCCAGCAGCTTAGATAGGTCCGGTGCAGAGACCCAGTACTTC. It translates to CASSLDRSGAETQYF.

This clone appeared a few times. The gene calls are TRBV29-1 and TRBJ2-1; D is unresolved. Germline V gives CDR1 SQVTM, CDR2 ANQGSEA. The CDR3 is 17 residues long. Trimming removed 8 bases at V and 1 base at J, with 24 bases between. The CDR3 sequence is CSFRPLRPNRSYNEQFF. The CDR3 bases are TGCAGCTTTCGGCCGTTGCGCCCGAACCGGTCCTACAATGAGCAGTTCTTC.

CDR3 amino acids: CATSRDRTDYGYTF. CDR3 sequence (DNA): TGTGCCACCAGCAGAGATCGAACCGACTATGGCTACACCTTC. This chain connects TRBV15 to TRBJ1-2; no clear D gene. Looked up from germline, CDR1 is LNHNV and CDR2 is YYDKDF (reference sequence). The CDR3 consists of 14 residues. V lost 0 bases, J lost 3 bases, and 8 bases lay in between.

This rearrangement joins TRBV25-1 to TRBJ2-7; D unresolved. The CDR3 extends over 15 amino acids. The V end lost 2 bases, the J end lost 6 bases, and 17 bases lay between the germline ends. Germline V gene lookup returns CDR1 MGHDK and CDR2 SYGVNS. The CDR3 sequence is CASSERLNPPLEQYF. For the CDR3, the DNA is TGTGCCAGCAGTGAACGCCTTAATCCTCCCCTCGAGCAGTACTTC.